Presented here are 24 T cell receptor beta chains from one specimen sequenced in a study of cytomegalovirus exposure and HLA in healthy donors. The repertoire was sequenced with immunoSEQ multiplex PCR; TCRdb's copy has only in-frame clones and lacks some. This sample has approximately 65,000 clones, with around 93% found just once. The sequenced material came from PBMCs. These TCRs come from a man younger than 35 in good health and CMV-seronegative.

This sequence joins TRBV7-9 and TRBJ1-2; maybe TRBD1 (5 bases). Looked up from germline, CDR1 is SEHNR and CDR2 is FQNEAQ (reference sequence). Between the trimmed V and J ends, which lost 4 bases and 5 bases, there was a span of 8 bases. CDR3 length equals 12 residues. The CDR3 DNA is TGTGCCAGCAGCTGGGGGGGATATGGCTACACCTTC. As protein: CASSWGGYGYTF.

The chain joins TRBV29-1 to TRBJ1-4; the D gene is possibly TRBD1 (6 bases). V lost 6 bases and J lost 13, with 12 bases in between. There are 10 residues in the CDR3. The germline CDR1 and CDR2 sequences are SQVTM and ANQGSEA. The CDR3 sequence: CSVDSRGLFF. The CDR3 DNA follows: TGCAGCGTGGACAGTCGCGGACTGTTTTTT.

V gene TRBV7-3 combines with J gene TRBJ1-2; 7 nucleotides line up with TRBD1. This CDR3 is built from 17 residues. J gave up 3 bases and V 4 bases, and 14 bases lay outside the gene matches. Germline CDR1 is SGHTA and CDR2 is FQGTGA. CDR3 coding DNA: TGTGCCAGCAGCTCGCCCCCCGGGACAGCGATACACTATGGCTACACCTTC. This translates into CASSSPPGTAIHYGYTF.

The chain uses TRBV5-5 and TRBJ2-7, with 8 bases lining up with TRBD2. In germline, CDR1 is SGHKS, CDR2 YYEKEE (reference sequence). The V gene end was trimmed by 1 base and the J gene end by 3 bases; junction bases not matched to a gene: 3. The CDR3 is 14 amino acids. The CDR3 DNA follows: TGTGCCAGCAGCTTGACTAGCGGCAACTACGAGCAGTACTTC. Protein sequence: CASSLTSGNYEQYF.

V and J are TRBV28 and TRBJ2-3, with unresolved D. The CDR3 contains 15 residues. Germline V CDR1 and CDR2: MDHEN, SYDVKM. Trimming removed 2 bases from V and 3 bases from J, with 12 bases in between. CDR3 DNA: TGTGCCAGCAGTTTACTATCGGGTTCAACAGATACGCAGTATTTT. Protein sequence: CASSLLSGSTDTQYF.

The chain is built from TRBV5-1 and TRBJ1-2, with 7 bases aligning to TRBD1. Germline V gene lookup returns CDR1 SGHRS and CDR2 YFSETQ. J gave up 9 bases and V 3 bases, and 11 bases lay outside the gene matches. The CDR3 runs to 14 residues. CDR3 sequence (DNA): TGCGCCAGCAGCTACTCAACAGGGGTTCTAAGCTACACCTTC. This encodes CASSYSTGVLSYTF.

This clone has more than one count but fewer than ten. The J gene is TRBJ2-1, the V gene TRBV30; 8 positions agree with TRBD2. CDR3 length equals 15 residues. J lost 5 bases, V lost 3 bases, and 9 bases had no gene match. CDR1 and CDR2 (germline): GTSNPN, SVGIG (reference sequence). CDR3: CAWRSGSGTDNEQFF. The CDR3 coding sequence is TGTGCCTGGAGGAGCGGTAGCGGGACCGACAATGAGCAGTTCTTC. The full variable domain, in which reference TRBV30 and TRBJ2-1 provide the parts outside the CDR3, is SQTIHQWPATLVQPVGSPLSLECTVEGTSNPNLYWYRQAAGRGLQLLFYSVGIGQISSEVPQNLSASRPQDRQFILSSKKLLLSDSGFYLCAWRSGSGTDNEQFFGPGTRLTVL.

The genes are TRBV28 and TRBJ1-3; no firm D call. V was cut by 6 bases and J by 0 bases, with 15 bases left in between. The CDR3 has 16 residues. Per germline, CDR1 MDHEN and CDR2 SYDVKM. The CDR3 here is CASRGRTVNSGNTIYF. CDR3 nucleotides: TGTGCCAGCAGGGGGAGGACGGTCAACTCTGGAAACACCATATATTTT. Using reference TRBV28 and TRBJ1-3 for the parts outside the CDR3, the full variable domain is DVKVTQSSRYLVKRTGEKVFLECVQDMDHENMFWYRQDPGLGLRLIYFSYDVKMKEKGDIPEGYSVSREKKERFSLILESASTNQTSMYLCASRGRTVNSGNTIYFGEGSWLTVV.

V gene TRBV15 combines with J gene TRBJ1-1; D call uncertain. With 1 base removed from V and 1 base from J, the gap between germline ends came to 7 bases. Per germline, CDR1 LNHNV and CDR2 YYDKDF (reference sequence). CDR3 size: 14 residues. CDR3 nucleotide sequence: TGTGCCACCAGCAGAGGAGATACGAACACTGAAGCTTTCTTT. Its protein product is CATSRGDTNTEAFF.

The chain combines TRBV27 with TRBJ2-7, with 7 bases lining up with TRBD1. Germline assignment: CDR1 MNHEY and CDR2 SMNVEV (reference sequence). The CDR3 has 14 amino acids. V lost 2 bases to trimming and J lost 2 bases; unmatched junction nucleotides: 3. CDR3 nucleotide sequence: TGTGCCAGCAGTTTAGGGGACAGAGCCTACGAGCAGTACTTC. Residues: CASSLGDRAYEQYF.

J is TRBJ2-7 and V is TRBV27; tentatively, D is TRBD1 (5 bases). CDR1 MNHEY and CDR2 SMNVEV come from the germline V gene (reference sequence). The ends were cut back, 6 bases at V and 5 bases at J, with 17 bases in the middle. The CDR3 runs to 14 residues. The CDR3 DNA is TGTGCCAGCAGCTCACTCCAGGGCGCCCACGAGCAGTACTTC. This codes for CASSSLQGAHEQYF.

The chain recombines TRBV5-6 with TRBJ2-1; TRBD1 matches 7 bases. CDR1 is SGHDT, CDR2 YYEEEE, per germline. After removal of 0 bases from V and 9 bases from J, the junction contained 9 bases not matched to a gene. This CDR3 comprises 15 residues. CDR3 nucleotides: TGTGCCAGCAGCTTGGAGGGGGCAGGGATCAGTGAGCAGTTCTTC. Protein: CASSLEGAGISEQFF. Supplemented by reference TRBV5-6 and TRBJ2-1, the full variable domain reads DAGVTQSPTHLIKTRGQQVTLRCSPKSGHDTVSWYQQALGQGPQFIFQYYEEEERQRGNFPDRFSGHQFPNYSSELNVNALLLGDSALYLCASSLEGAGISEQFFGPGTRLTVL.

The rearrangement uses TRBV7-2 and TRBJ2-1; 9 nucleotides line up with TRBD1. Germline V lookup: CDR1 SGHTA, CDR2 FQGNSA. The CDR3 is 17 residues long. The V gene end was trimmed by 1 base and the J gene end by 7 bases; junction bases not matched to a gene: 11. The CDR3 reads CASSLVGSGTGMNEQFF. The CDR3 region has the DNA TGTGCCAGCAGCTTAGTCGGATCCGGGACAGGGATGAATGAGCAGTTCTTC.

The chain carries TRBV5-1 and TRBJ2-1; 7 bases line up with TRBD1. Germline CDR1 and CDR2: SGHRS and YFSETQ. Unmatched junction bases numbered 7, after V lost 5 bases and J lost 5 bases. The CDR3 contains 14 residues. The CDR3 nucleotides are TGCGCCAGCAGGGCTCGGGACAGCAACAATGAGCAGTTCTTC. Protein sequence: CASRARDSNNEQFF.

The chain couples TRBV9 to TRBJ2-7; 9 bases line up with TRBD1. This CDR3 has 14 amino acids. CDR1 is SGDLS, CDR2 YYNGEE, per germline. The V and J ends lost 4 bases and 5 bases, in that order; junction bases with no gene match: 7. As DNA, the CDR3 is TGTGCCAGCAGCCTGGGGACAGGGCTCCACGAGCAGTACTTC. Translated, it gives CASSLGTGLHEQYF.

This chain uses TRBV7-9 with TRBJ2-1; 12 nucleotides agree with TRBD2. The CDR3 extends over 16 amino acids. Looked up from germline, CDR1 is SEHNR and CDR2 is FQNEAQ (reference sequence). With 5 bases clipped from V and 7 bases from J, the junction kept 9 bases outside the gene matches. CDR3 region: CASSGETSGSRNEQFF. DNA for the CDR3: TGTGCCAGCAGCGGAGAGACTAGCGGGAGTAGAAATGAGCAGTTCTTC. Using reference TRBV7-9 and TRBJ2-1 for the parts outside the CDR3, the full variable domain is DTGVSQNPRHKITKRGQNVTFRCDPISEHNRLYWYRQTLGQGPEFLTYFQNEAQLEKSRLLSDRFSAERPKGSFSTLEIQRTEQGDSAMYLCASSGETSGSRNEQFFGPGTRLTVL.

This chain links TRBV10-3 with TRBJ1-2, with D hard to call. CDR1 ENHRY and CDR2 SYGVKD come from the germline V gene. V lost 5 bases and J lost 3, with 4 bases in between. The CDR3 consists of 11 residues. This CDR3 is CAISPDYGYTF. The CDR3 DNA reads TGTGCCATCAGTCCCGACTATGGCTACACCTTC.

The gene calls are TRBV29-1 and TRBJ1-2; D is possibly TRBD1 (6 bases). Trimming removed 6 bases from V and 5 bases from J, with 22 bases in between. The CDR3 covers 15 residues. The germline CDR1 and CDR2 sequences are SQVTM and ANQGSEA. The CDR3 reads CSVPGHDSPRYGYTF. CDR3 nucleotides: TGCAGCGTCCCGGGACACGATTCCCCTCGATATGGCTACACCTTC.

The rearrangement links TRBV5-4 to TRBJ2-7, with 9 bases that match TRBD2. Germline assignment: CDR1 SGHNT and CDR2 YYREEE (reference sequence). V was clipped by 0 bases and J by 3 bases; unmatched bases: 4. The CDR3 is made up of 15 amino acids. The CDR3: CASSLGLAEVYEQYF. The CDR3 coding sequence is TGTGCCAGCAGCTTGGGACTAGCGGAGGTCTACGAGCAGTACTTC.

V and J are TRBV5-5 and TRBJ1-1, with D uncertain. The CDR3 runs to 13 residues. With 2 bases removed from V and 3 bases from J, the gap between germline ends came to 8 bases. CDR1 SGHKS and CDR2 YYEKEE come from the germline V gene (reference sequence). Here the CDR3 reads CASSFAGDTEAFF. CDR3 DNA sequence: TGTGCCAGCAGCTTTGCCGGGGACACTGAAGCTTTCTTT.

The J gene is TRBJ2-7, the V gene TRBV11-2; 13 nucleotides line up with TRBD2. The CDR3 is 15 amino acids. V lost 5 bases, J lost 4 bases, and 5 bases stayed unmatched. Germline V gene lookup returns CDR1 SGHAT and CDR2 FQNNGV. As DNA, the CDR3 is TGTGCCAGCAGCCGGGGACTAGCGGGAACGTACGAGCAGTACTTC. This codes for CASSRGLAGTYEQYF.

The chain employs TRBV7-3 and TRBJ2-7; 7 nucleotides align to TRBD2. There are 13 residues in the CDR3. The junction had 4 bases not matched to a gene; V was cut back by 6 bases and J by 2 bases. Germline CDR1 reads SGHTA; CDR2 reads FQGTGA. In DNA form, the CDR3 reads TGTGCCAGCAGTGGCGGGAGTCCCTACGAGCAGTACTTC. Its translation: CASSGGSPYEQYF. The whole variable domain, remainder taken from reference TRBV7-3 and TRBJ2-7, is GAGVSQTPSNKVTEKGKYVELRCDPISGHTALYWYRQSLGQGPEFLIYFQGTGAADDSGLPNDRFFAVRPEGSVSTLKIQRTERGDSAVYLCASSGGSPYEQYFGPGTRLTVT.

This chain links TRBV29-1 with TRBJ2-7, with D possibly TRBD1 on 6 matching bases. Trimming left V 0 bases short and J 4 bases short, with 13 bases between. The V gene's germline CDR1 is SQVTM and CDR2 ANQGSEA. The CDR3 spans 14 residues. DNA of the CDR3: TGCAGCGTTGAAGATAAGAAAAGGGGGTACGAGCAGTACTTC. Residues: CSVEDKKRGYEQYF.

In regard to this clone: This same CDR3 is encoded by further DNA sequences in the sample. The DNA of the CDR3 is TGCAGCGTTGAGGGCGGGAGAGGCACAGATACGCAGTATTTT. It yields the protein CSVEGGRGTDTQYF. This sequence joins TRBV29-1 and TRBJ2-3; 7 bases agree with TRBD2. This CDR3 comprises 14 residues. Losses at the gene ends were 3 bases for V and 1 base for J; bases not matched to a gene: 4. Germline CDR1 and CDR2: SQVTM and ANQGSEA.